This T cell receptor beta chain was identified in a study of T cell changes during pregnancy in multiple sclerosis. This CDR3 spans 19 amino acids. The ends lost 6 bases at V and 0 bases at J; junction bases unmatched: 14. In germline, CDR1 is MNHEY, CDR2 SMNVEV (reference sequence). Sequencing was performed with immunoSEQ multiplex PCR; in TCRdb, only in-frame clones are kept and a portion is missing. The sample shows 50,000 to 65,000 clones, approximately 86% of them seen only once. Specimen: peripheral blood, collected in the first trimester of pregnancy. The rearrangement joins TRBV27 to TRBJ2-1; the match to TRBD2 covers 10 bases. The sequence derives from a female donor with multiple sclerosis, enrolled in a pregnancy study. This CDR3 is CASSQGARTSGLSYNEQFF. CDR3 sequence (DNA): TGTGCCAGCAGCCAGGGGGCTAGGACTAGCGGCCTCTCCTACAATGAGCAGTTCTTC.